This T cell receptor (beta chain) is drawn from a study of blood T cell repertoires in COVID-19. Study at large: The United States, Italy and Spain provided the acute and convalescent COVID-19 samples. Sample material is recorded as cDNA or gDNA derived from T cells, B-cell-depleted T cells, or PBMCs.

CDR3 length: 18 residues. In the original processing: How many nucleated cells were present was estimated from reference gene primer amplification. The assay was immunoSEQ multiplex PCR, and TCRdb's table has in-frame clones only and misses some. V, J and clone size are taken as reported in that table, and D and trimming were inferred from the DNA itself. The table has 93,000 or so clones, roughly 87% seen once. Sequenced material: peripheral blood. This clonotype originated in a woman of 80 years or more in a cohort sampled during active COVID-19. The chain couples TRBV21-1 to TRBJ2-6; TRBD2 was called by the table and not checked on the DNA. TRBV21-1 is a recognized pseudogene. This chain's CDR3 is CASSSEGFAASGANVLTF. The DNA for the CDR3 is TGTGCCAGCAGCAGCGAGGGTTTCGCTGCGTCGGGGGCCAACGTCCTGACTTTC.